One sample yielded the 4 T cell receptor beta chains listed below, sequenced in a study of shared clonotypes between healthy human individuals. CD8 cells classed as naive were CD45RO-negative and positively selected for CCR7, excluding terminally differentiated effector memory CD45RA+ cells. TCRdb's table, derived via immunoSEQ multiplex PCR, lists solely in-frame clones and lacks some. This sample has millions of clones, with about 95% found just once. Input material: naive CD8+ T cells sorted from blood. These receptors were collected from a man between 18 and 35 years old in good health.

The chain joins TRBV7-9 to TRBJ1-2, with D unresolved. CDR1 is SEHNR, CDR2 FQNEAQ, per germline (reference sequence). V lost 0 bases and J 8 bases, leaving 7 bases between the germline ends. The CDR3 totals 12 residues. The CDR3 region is CASSLAERGYTF. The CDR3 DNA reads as TGTGCCAGCAGCTTAGCCGAAAGGGGCTACACCTTC.

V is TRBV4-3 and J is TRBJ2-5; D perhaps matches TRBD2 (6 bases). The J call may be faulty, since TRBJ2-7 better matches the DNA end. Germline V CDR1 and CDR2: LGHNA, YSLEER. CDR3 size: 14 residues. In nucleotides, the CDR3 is TGCGCCAGCAGCCAAGGAACTAGCCTCTACGAGCAGTACTTC. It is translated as CASSQGTSLYEQYF.

CDR3 sequence: CASSMDQTDQPQHF. Written as DNA, the CDR3 is TGTGCCAGTAGTATGGATCAGACAGATCAGCCCCAGCATTTT. The chain is built from TRBV19 and TRBJ1-5; D perhaps matches TRBD1 (5 bases). Trimming removed 3 bases from V and 5 bases from J, with 11 bases in between. Germline CDR1 reads LNHDA; CDR2 reads SQIVND (reference sequence). The CDR3 length is 14 residues.

CDR3 nucleotides: TGTGCCAGCAGCTTTAGCGGGCACTCCTACGAGCAGTACTTC. Translation: CASSFSGHSYEQYF. This rearrangement joins TRBV7-8 to TRBJ2-7; 7 bases align to TRBD2. Germline values: CDR1 SGHVS, CDR2 FQNEAQ. The length of the CDR3 is 14 residues. Germline trimming cut 3 bases from V and 0 bases from J; bases unmatched to any gene: 2.